The 17 T cell receptor beta chains in this list originate from one sample, sequenced in a study of blood T cell repertoires in COVID-19. TCRdb keeps only in-frame clones here, not all; method: immunoSEQ multiplex PCR. Counted here are fewer than 80,000 clones, 92% occurring once; the ten biggest clones make up 5.5% to 6%. Specimen: peripheral blood. These receptors were taken from a human donor in a cohort sampled during active COVID-19.

V is TRBV18 and J is TRBJ2-2, with TRBD1 as a possible D gene (6 bases). V was pared by 1 base and J by 6 bases, with 15 bases between. There are 16 residues in the CDR3. Looked up from germline, CDR1 is KGHSH and CDR2 is LQKENI. The CDR3 sequence is CASSPRQGIWAGELFF. DNA of the CDR3: TGTGCCAGCTCACCACGGCAGGGGATATGGGCCGGGGAGCTGTTTTTT.

The rearrangement joins TRBV7-3 to TRBJ2-1; possibly TRBD2 for D (5 bases). CDR3 length: 14 amino acids. The V gene lost 4 bases and the J gene lost 10 bases, with 17 bases spanning the gap. Germline assignment: CDR1 SGHTA and CDR2 FQGTGA. The CDR3 DNA reads as TGTGCCAGCAGCTCCAGGCCCGGGGTTTCAGAGCAGTTCTTC. Its protein product is CASSSRPGVSEQFF.

The rearrangement links TRBV14 to TRBJ1-5, with D unclear. Germline assignment: CDR1 SGHDN and CDR2 FVKESK. CDR3 length: 16 residues. Trimming took off 0 bases at V and 3 bases at J, with 12 bases between the two ends. CDR3 nucleotides: TGTGCCAGCAGCCAAGATTATGGCAGGTTCAATCAGCCCCAGCATTTT. This codes for CASSQDYGRFNQPQHF.

The rearrangement uses TRBV27 and TRBJ2-3, with TRBD2 identical over 9 bases. The CDR3 runs to 15 residues. The V and J ends lost 4 bases and 2 bases, in that order; junction bases with no gene match: 4. Per germline, CDR1 MNHEY and CDR2 SMNVEV (reference sequence). The CDR3 DNA reads TGTGCCAGCAGTTCGCGGGAGGGCCTCACAGATACGCAGTATTTT. This gives the protein CASSSREGLTDTQYF.

This chain joins TRBV19 and TRBJ2-1; D is perhaps TRBD2 (7 bases). Trimming shortened V by 0 bases and J by 7 bases, and 13 bases separated the two germline ends. The CDR3 extends over 15 amino acids. From germline, CDR1 is LNHDA and CDR2 SQIVND (reference sequence). CDR3 loop: CASSIDRGARNEQFF. DNA of the CDR3: TGTGCCAGTAGTATAGATCGGGGGGCGCGAAATGAGCAGTTCTTC.

The chain is built from TRBV30 and TRBJ2-4, with 7 bases fitting TRBD1. Germline CDR1 reads GTSNPN; CDR2 reads SVGIG (reference sequence). V lost 5 bases to trimming and J lost 6 bases; unmatched junction nucleotides: 7. The CDR3 is 13 residues long. DNA of the CDR3: TGTGCCTGGGCTACAGGGGTCTTAAACATTCAGTACTTC. Translating it yields CAWATGVLNIQYF.

The chain is built from TRBV3-1 (or the pseudogene TRBV3-2) and TRBJ2-2; no firm D call. The V gene's germline CDR1 is LGHDT and CDR2 YNNKEL (reference sequence). The CDR3 loop spans 16 amino acids. V lost 5 bases, J lost 1 base, and 14 bases lay in between. As DNA, the CDR3 is TGTGCCAGCAGCAACCAAGTGTCGGGGAACACCGGGGAGCTGTTTTTT. Amino acids: CASSNQVSGNTGELFF.

V is TRBV15 and J is TRBJ2-1; TRBD2 matches at 11 bases. There are 17 residues in the CDR3. J was trimmed by 2 bases and V by 2 bases; bases with no gene match: 5. CDR1 and CDR2 (germline): LNHNV, YYDKDF (reference sequence). The CDR3 sequence is CATSRSTSGGAYNEQFF. The CDR3 DNA is TGTGCCACCAGCAGATCAACTAGCGGGGGAGCCTACAATGAGCAGTTCTTC.

V and J are TRBV4-3 and TRBJ2-1; possibly TRBD2 for D (5 bases). The CDR3 extends over 18 amino acids. Germline-derived CDR1 and CDR2 are LGHNA and YSLEER. V was clipped by 8 bases and J by 0 bases, with 23 bases between them. CDR3 bases: TGCGCCAGCTACCCAGCTCGGGGATGGAGAAACTCCTACAATGAGCAGTTCTTC. Protein product: CASYPARGWRNSYNEQFF.

This clone was recorded once. The chain is built from TRBV3-1 (or the pseudogene TRBV3-2) and TRBJ1-4; 8 bases agree with TRBD1. V trimming: 4 bases; J trimming: 1 base; junction bases outside the gene matches: 5. Germline lookup yields CDR1 LGHDT and CDR2 YNNKEL (reference sequence). The CDR3 extends over 16 amino acids. CDR3: CASSLRTGGTNEKLFF. The CDR3 bases are TGTGCCAGCAGCCTACGTACAGGGGGAACTAATGAAAAACTGTTTTTT.

On this clone itself: Mismatch with germline at one junction end may stem from a read error. The V call is TRBV7-2, the J call TRBJ1-1; D call uncertain. The CDR3 has 13 residues. Germline CDR1 is SGHTA and CDR2 is FQGNSA. CDR3: CASTLGRNTEAFF. CDR3 nucleotide sequence: TGTGCCAGCACCTTAGGGAGGAACACTGAAGCTTTCTTT.

The chain couples TRBV14 to TRBJ1-1; a possible D gene is TRBD1 (5 bases). Germline CDR1 is SGHDN and CDR2 is FVKESK. The CDR3 totals 15 residues. V lost 1 base and J 1 base, leaving 10 bases between the germline ends. CDR3 region: CASSQVGTANTEAFF. CDR3 sequence (DNA): TGTGCCAGCAGCCAAGTAGGGACTGCGAACACTGAAGCTTTCTTT.

This chain connects TRBV5-6 to TRBJ2-1; 7 positions match TRBD2. The V and J ends lost 2 bases and 7 bases, in that order; junction bases with no gene match: 12. Per the germline V gene, CDR1 is SGHDT and CDR2 is YYEEEE. The CDR3 totals 16 residues. CDR3 bases: TGTGCCAGCAGCTTCACGCTAGCGGCCCTCGGAAATGAGCAGTTCTTC. Translated: CASSFTLAALGNEQFF. Complete variable domain (other parts from reference TRBV5-6 and TRBJ2-1): DAGVTQSPTHLIKTRGQQVTLRCSPKSGHDTVSWYQQALGQGPQFIFQYYEEEERQRGNFPDRFSGHQFPNYSSELNVNALLLGDSALYLCASSFTLAALGNEQFFGPGTRLTVL.

Only one count was recorded for this clone. The chain combines TRBV29-1 with TRBJ2-7; 9 bases line up with TRBD2. The V gene's germline CDR1 is SQVTM and CDR2 ANQGSEA. The CDR3 consists of 16 residues. V lost 8 bases, J lost 1 base, and 15 bases stayed unmatched. The CDR3, as DNA: TGCAGCCCCGAGGGGCCCTTTGCGGGAGGGTCCTACGAGCAGTACTTC. Its protein is CSPEGPFAGGSYEQYF.

This chain joins TRBV4-3 and TRBJ2-7; D is possibly TRBD2 (5 bases). Trimming cost V 1 base and J 6 bases, with 25 bases left between them. Germline lookup yields CDR1 LGHNA and CDR2 YSLEER. This CDR3 contains 18 residues. The DNA of the CDR3 is TGCGCCAGCAGCCAAGGTTTTCGACGACGGGATTTCGGGATCGAGCAGTACTTC. It translates to CASSQGFRRRDFGIEQYF.

V and J are TRBV19 and TRBJ2-1; no reliable D call. The V end was cut by 2 bases, the J end by 7 bases, with 9 bases between. Per the germline V gene, CDR1 is LNHDA and CDR2 is SQIVND (reference sequence). CDR3 length: 13 amino acids. The CDR3 DNA is TGTGCCAGTAGTATAAACTACCCAAATGAGCAGTTCTTC. Translated: CASSINYPNEQFF.

The chain is built from TRBV5-3 and TRBJ2-7, with D uncertain. TRBV5-3 is designated an ORF whose function remains uncertain. V shed 8 bases and J shed 0 bases, with 18 bases lying between them. The CDR3 runs to 15 residues. The CDR3 coding sequence is TGTGCCAGCCCGATGGTCACATCAAGCTCCTACGAGCAGTACTTC. The encoded protein is CASPMVTSSSYEQYF.